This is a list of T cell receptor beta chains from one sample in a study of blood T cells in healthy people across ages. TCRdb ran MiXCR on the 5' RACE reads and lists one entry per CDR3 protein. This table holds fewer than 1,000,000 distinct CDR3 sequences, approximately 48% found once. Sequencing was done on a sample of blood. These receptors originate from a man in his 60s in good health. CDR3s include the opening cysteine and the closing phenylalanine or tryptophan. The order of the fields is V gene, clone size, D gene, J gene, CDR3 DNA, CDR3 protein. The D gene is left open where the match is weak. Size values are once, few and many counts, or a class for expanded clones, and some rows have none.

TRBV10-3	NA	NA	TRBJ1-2	TGTGCCCCTAAGTGCAACAACCCTAACTATGGCTACACCTTC	CAPKCNNPNYGYTF
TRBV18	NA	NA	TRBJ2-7	TGTGCCAGCTCACCACAAGGGTACGCCGAGCAGTACTTC	CASSPQGYAEQYF
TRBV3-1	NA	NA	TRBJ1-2	TGTGCCAGCAGCCAAGTATTCAGGGAGGCTAACTATGGCTACACCTTC	CASSQVFREANYGYTF
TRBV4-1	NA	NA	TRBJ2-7	TGCGCCAGCAGCCAAGATAAGCAGGGGAGCGAGCAGTACTTC	CASSQDKQGSEQYF
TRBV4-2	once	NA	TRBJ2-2	TGTGCCAGCAGCCCCCGTTCCCAGTCCACCGGGGAGCTGTTTTTT	CASSPRSQSTGELFF
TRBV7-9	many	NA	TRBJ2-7	TGTGCCAGCAGCTTAGACTTCAGCTCCTACGAGCAGTACTTC	CASSLDFSSYEQYF
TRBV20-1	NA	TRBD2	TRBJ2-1	TGCAGTGCTAGTGGCGGGGGACCCGACAATGAGCAGTTCTTC	CSASGGGPDNEQFF
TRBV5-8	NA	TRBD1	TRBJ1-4	TGTGCCAGCAGCCCGGCGACAGGGGGGGCTGAAAAACTGTTTTTT	CASSPATGGAEKLFF
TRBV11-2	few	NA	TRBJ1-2	TGTGCCAGCAGCTGGGACCGTTTCGACTATGGCTACACCTTC	CASSWDRFDYGYTF
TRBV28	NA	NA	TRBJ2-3	TGTGCCAGCAGTTCTCCCCCGGACCTCACAGATACGCAGTATTTT	CASSSPPDLTDTQYF